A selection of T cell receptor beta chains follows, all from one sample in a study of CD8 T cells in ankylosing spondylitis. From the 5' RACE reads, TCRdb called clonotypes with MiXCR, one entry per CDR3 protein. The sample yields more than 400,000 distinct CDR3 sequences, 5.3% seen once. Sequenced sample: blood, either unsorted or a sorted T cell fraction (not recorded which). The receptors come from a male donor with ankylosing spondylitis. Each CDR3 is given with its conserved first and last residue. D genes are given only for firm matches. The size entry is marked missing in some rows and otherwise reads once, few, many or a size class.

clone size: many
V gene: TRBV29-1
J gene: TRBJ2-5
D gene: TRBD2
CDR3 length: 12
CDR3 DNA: TGCAGCACGGGACTAGCGGGGGAGACCCAGTACTTC
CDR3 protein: CSTGLAGETQYF

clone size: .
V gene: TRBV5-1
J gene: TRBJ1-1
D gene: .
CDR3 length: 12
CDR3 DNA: TGCGCCAGCCGGCTGATGAACACTGAAGCTTTCTTT
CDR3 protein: CASRLMNTEAFF

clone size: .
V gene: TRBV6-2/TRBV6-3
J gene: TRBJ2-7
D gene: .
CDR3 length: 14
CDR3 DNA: TGTGCCAGCAGCTATGACAGGCAAGCCTACGAGCAGTACTTC
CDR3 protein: CASSYDRQAYEQYF

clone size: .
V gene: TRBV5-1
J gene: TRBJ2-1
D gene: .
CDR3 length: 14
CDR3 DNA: TGCGCCAGCAGCTTCGGGGAAAGCTACAATGAGCAGTTCTTC
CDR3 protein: CASSFGESYNEQFF

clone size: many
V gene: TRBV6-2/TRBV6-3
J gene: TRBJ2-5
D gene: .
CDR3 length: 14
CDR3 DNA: TGTGCCAGCAGCACCGCAGAGAGTAGGGAGACCCAGTACTTC
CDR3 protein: CASSTAESRETQYF

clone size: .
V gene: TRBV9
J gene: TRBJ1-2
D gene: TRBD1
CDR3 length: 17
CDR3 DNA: TGTGCCAGCAGCGTAGGACCCGACAGGGGGCTTAACTATGGCTACACCTTC
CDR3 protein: CASSVGPDRGLNYGYTF

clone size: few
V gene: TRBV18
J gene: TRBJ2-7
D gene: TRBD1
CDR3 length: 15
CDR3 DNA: TGTGCCAGCTCACCACCGGAGACAGGGGGTGACGAGCAGTACTTC
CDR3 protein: CASSPPETGGDEQYF

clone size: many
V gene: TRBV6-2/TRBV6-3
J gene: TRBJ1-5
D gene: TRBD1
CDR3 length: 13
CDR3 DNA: TGTGCCAGCAGGGACAGGCGGAATCAGCCCCAGCATTTT
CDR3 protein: CASRDRRNQPQHF

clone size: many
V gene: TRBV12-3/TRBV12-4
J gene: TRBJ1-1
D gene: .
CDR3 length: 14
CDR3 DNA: TGTGCCAGCAGCAAGACCGTCATGAACACTGAAGCTTTCTTT
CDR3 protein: CASSKTVMNTEAFF

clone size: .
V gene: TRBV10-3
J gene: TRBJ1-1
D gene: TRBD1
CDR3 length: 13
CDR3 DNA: TGTGCCATCACATGGACAGGGAGCACTGAAGCTTTCTTT
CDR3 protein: CAITWTGSTEAFF

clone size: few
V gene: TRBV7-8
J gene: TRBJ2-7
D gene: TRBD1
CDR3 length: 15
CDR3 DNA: TGTGCCAGCAGCTCGTTGGGACAGGGAAGGTACGAGCAGTACTTC
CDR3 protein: CASSSLGQGRYEQYF

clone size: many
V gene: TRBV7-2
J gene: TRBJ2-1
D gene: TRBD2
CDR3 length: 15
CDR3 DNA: TGTGCCAGCAGCTACGAGGGGACTAGCGGATATGAGCAGTTCTTC
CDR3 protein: CASSYEGTSGYEQFF

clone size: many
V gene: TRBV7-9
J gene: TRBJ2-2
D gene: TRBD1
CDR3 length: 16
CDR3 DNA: TGTGCCAGCAGCGAGACAGGGGGGACCGAAACCGGGGAGCTGTTTTTT
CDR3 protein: CASSETGGTETGELFF

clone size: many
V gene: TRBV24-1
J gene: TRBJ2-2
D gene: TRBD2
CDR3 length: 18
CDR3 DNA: TGTGCCACCAGTCTCCCGACTAGCGGGAGAACAAACACCGGGGAGCTGTTTTTT
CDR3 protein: CATSLPTSGRTNTGELFF

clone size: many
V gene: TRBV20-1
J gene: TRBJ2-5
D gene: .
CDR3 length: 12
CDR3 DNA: TGCAGTGCTAGCCCCGGGAGTGAGACCCAGTACTTC
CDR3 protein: CSASPGSETQYF

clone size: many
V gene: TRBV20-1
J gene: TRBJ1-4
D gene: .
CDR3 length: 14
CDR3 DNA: TGCAGTGCTAGAGATAAGACAGGCAATGAAAAACTGTTTTTT
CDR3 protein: CSARDKTGNEKLFF

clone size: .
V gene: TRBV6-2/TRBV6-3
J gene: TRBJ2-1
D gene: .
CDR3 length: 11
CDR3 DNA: TGTGCCAGCAGTATGTTAAATGAGCAGTTCTTC
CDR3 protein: CASSMLNEQFF

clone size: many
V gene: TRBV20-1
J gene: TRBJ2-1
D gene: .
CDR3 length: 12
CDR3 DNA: TGCAGTGCTAACGAACTAGCTGTTGAGCAGTTCTTC
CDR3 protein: CSANELAVEQFF

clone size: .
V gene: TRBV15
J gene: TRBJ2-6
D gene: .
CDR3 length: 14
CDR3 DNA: TGTGCCACCGCGACCGGGAACTGGGCCAACGTCCTGACTTTC
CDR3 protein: CATATGNWANVLTF

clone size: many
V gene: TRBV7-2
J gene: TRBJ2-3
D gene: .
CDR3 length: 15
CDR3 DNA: TGTGCCAGCAGCTTAGGGGGAATTCTAACAGATACGCAGTATTTT
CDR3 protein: CASSLGGILTDTQYF

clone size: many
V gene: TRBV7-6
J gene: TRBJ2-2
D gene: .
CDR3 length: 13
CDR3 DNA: TGTGCCAGCAGCCACCCGGGCAGCGGGGAGCTGTTTTTT
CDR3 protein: CASSHPGSGELFF

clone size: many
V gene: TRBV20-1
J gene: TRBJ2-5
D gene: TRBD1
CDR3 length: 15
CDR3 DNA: TGCAGTGCTAGGTCAGGGACAGGGTCCCAAGAGACCCAGTACTTC
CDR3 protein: CSARSGTGSQETQYF

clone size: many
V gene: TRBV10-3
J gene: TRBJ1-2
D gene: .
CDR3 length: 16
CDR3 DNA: TGTGCCATCAGTGAGGCGAGGGGCTCTGGTGGCTATGGCTACACCTTC
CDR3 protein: CAISEARGSGGYGYTF

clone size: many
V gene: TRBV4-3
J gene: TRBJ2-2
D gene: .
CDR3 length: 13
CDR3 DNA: TGCGCCAGCAGCCGAGAGCACACCGGGGAGCTGTTTTTT
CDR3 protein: CASSREHTGELFF

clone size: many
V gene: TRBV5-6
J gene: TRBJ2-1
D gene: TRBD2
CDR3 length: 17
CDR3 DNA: TGTGCCAGCAGCTTGCCCGGCGGCGGGGGGGCTTTGAATGAGCAGTTCTTC
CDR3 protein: CASSLPGGGGALNEQFF

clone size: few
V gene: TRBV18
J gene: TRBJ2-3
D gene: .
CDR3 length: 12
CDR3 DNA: TGTGCCAGCTCAGAAAGCAGCGATACGCAGTATTTT
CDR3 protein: CASSESSDTQYF

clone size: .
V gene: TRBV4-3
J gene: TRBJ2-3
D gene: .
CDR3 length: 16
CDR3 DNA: TGCGCCAGCAGCCCGAGGTCCCTTCTACTCACAGATACGCAGTATTTT
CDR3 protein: CASSPRSLLLTDTQYF

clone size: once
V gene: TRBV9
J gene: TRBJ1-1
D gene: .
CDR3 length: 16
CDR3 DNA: TGTGCCAGCAGCGGAAGTACCGGACGAGTTGGCACTGAAGCTTTCTTT
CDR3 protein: CASSGSTGRVGTEAFF

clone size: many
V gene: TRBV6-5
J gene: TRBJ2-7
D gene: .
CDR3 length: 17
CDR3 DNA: TGTGCCAGCAGTTACCGAGCTCGACAGCGATTCTCCTACGAGCAGTACTTC
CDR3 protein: CASSYRARQRFSYEQYF

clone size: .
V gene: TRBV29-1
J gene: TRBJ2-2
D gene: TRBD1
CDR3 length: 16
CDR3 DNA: TGCAGCATTGGGGACAGGGATACGACGAACACCGGGGAGCTGTTTTTT
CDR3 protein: CSIGDRDTTNTGELFF

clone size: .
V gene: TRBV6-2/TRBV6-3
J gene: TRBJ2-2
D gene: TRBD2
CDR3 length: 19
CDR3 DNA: TGTGCCAGCAGTTCACAACGGCTAGCGGGAGCCTCGAACACCGGGGAGCTGTTTTTT
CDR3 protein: CASSSQRLAGASNTGELFF

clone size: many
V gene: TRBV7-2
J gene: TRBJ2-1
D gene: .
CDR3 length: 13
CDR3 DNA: TGTGCCAGCAGCTTAGAGCCCGCCCATGAGCAGTTCTTC
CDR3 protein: CASSLEPAHEQFF

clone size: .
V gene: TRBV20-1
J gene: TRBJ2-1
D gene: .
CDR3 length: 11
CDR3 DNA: TGCAGTGCCCCTTCGGCTGTTGAGCAGTTCTTC
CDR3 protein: CSAPSAVEQFF

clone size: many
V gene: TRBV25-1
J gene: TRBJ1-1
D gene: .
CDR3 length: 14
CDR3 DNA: TGTGCCAGCAGTGATTTAGCTTCGGGCACTGAAGCTTTCTTT
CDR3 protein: CASSDLASGTEAFF

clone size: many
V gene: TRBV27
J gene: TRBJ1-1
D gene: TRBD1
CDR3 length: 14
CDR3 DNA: TGTGCCAGCAGTTTCAACACAGGGGTTGGGTCAGCTTTCTTT
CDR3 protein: CASSFNTGVGSAFF

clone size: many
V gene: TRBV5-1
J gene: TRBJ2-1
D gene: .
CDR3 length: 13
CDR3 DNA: TGCGCCAGCAGCCCGCCTACTCCACATGAGCAGTTCTTC
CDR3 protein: CASSPPTPHEQFF

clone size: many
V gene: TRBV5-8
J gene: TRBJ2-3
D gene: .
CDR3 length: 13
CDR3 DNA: TGTGCCAGCAGGCGGGATCTCACAGATACGCAGTATTTT
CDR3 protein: CASRRDLTDTQYF

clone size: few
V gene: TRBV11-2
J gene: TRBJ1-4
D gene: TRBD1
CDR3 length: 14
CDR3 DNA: TGTGCCAGCAGCCTTAGCGGACAGGGTGAAAAACTGTTTTTT
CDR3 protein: CASSLSGQGEKLFF

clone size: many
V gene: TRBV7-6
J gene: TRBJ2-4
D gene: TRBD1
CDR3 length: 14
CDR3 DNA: TGTGCCAGCAGCTCCCGGGACAGGGAAGACATTCAGTACTTC
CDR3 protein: CASSSRDREDIQYF

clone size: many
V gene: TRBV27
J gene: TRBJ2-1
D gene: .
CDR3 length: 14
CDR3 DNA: TGTGCCAGCAGTTGGGTGGGAGAGGGCAATGAGCAGTTCTTC
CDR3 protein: CASSWVGEGNEQFF

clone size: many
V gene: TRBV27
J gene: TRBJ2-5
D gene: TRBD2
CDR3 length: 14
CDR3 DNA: TGTGCCAGCAGTTTCGGGACTAGAGGGGAGACCCAGTACTTC
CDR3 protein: CASSFGTRGETQYF

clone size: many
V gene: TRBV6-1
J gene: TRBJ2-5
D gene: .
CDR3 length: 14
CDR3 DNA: TGTGCCAGCAGTCCGACGGTCACCAAGGAGACCCAGTACTTC
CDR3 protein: CASSPTVTKETQYF

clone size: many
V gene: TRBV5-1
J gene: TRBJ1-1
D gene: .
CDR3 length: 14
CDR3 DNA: TGCGCCAGCAGCGCCACCGGGACCGAGGATGAAGCTTTCTTT
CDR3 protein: CASSATGTEDEAFF

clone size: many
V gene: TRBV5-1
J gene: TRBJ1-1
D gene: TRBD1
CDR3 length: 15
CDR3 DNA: TGCGCCATCCCGGGACAGGGTAACCAGGGGACTGAAGCTTTCTTT
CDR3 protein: CAIPGQGNQGTEAFF

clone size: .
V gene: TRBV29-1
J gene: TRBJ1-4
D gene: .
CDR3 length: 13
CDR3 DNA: TGCAGCGTTCATGGGCAACTAGGAAAAAAACTGTTTTTT
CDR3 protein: CSVHGQLGKKLFF

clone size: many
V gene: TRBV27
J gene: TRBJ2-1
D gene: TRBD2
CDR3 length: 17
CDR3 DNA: TGTGCCAGCGGCCCTACGCAGCGGGGGTTATCCTACAATGAGCAGTTCTTC
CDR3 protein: CASGPTQRGLSYNEQFF

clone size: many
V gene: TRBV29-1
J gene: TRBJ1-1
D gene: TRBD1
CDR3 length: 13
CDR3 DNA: TGCAGCGCCGGGACAGGGTGGGACACTGAAGCTTTCTTT
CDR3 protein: CSAGTGWDTEAFF

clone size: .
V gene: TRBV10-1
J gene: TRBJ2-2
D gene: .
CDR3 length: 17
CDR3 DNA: TGCGCCAGCAGTGAAAACGGACTACCGAGGGACACCGGGGAGCTGTTTTTT
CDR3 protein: CASSENGLPRDTGELFF

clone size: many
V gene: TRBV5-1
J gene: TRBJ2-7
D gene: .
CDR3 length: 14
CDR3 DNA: TGCGCCAGCAGCTTACCCAGGGACCCCTACGAGCAGTACTTC
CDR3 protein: CASSLPRDPYEQYF

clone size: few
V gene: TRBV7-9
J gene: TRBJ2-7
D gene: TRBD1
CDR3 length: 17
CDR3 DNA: TGTGCCAGCAGCTTAAAAAAGCACGGGGACAGGACCTACGAGCAGTACTTC
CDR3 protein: CASSLKKHGDRTYEQYF

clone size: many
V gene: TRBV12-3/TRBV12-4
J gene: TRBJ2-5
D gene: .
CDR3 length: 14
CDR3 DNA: TGTGCCAGCCGCTTGAGGGGGGGGGAAGAGACCCAGTACTTC
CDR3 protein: CASRLRGGEETQYF

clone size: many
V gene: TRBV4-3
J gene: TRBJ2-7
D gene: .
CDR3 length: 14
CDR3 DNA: TGCGCCAGCAGCCAAGGGCCCAGGGACTACGAGCAGTACTTC
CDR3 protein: CASSQGPRDYEQYF

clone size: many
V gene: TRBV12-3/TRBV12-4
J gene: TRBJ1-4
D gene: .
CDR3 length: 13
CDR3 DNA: TGTGCCAGCACCTCAGGGCGGGACGAAAAACTGTTTTTT
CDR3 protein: CASTSGRDEKLFF

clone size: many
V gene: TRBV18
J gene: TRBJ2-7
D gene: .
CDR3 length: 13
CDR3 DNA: TGTGCCAGCTCACAGACCGATTCCTACGAGCAGTACTTC
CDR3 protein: CASSQTDSYEQYF

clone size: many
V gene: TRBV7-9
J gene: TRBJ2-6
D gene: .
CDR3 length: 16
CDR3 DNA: TGTGCCAGCAGCCCACGTAGGGTCTCTGGGGCCAACGTCCTGACTTTC
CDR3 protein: CASSPRRVSGANVLTF

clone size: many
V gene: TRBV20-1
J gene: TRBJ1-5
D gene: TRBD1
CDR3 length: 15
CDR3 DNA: TGCAGTGCTAGTCAGGGGGCGGGTAGCAATCAGCCCCAGCATTTT
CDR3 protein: CSASQGAGSNQPQHF

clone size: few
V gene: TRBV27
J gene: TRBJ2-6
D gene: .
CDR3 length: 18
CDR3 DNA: TGTGCCAGCAGAATAGGACAAAGGTTGTTCTCTGGGGCCAACGTCCTGACTTTC
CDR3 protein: CASRIGQRLFSGANVLTF

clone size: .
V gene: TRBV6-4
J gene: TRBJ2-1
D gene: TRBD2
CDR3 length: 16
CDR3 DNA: TGTGCCAGCAGTGACTCGCCTAGCGGGACTTACAATGAGCAGTTCTTC
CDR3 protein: CASSDSPSGTYNEQFF

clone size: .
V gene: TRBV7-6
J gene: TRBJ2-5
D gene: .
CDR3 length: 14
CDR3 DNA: TGTGCCAGCAGCTTCCCGGGCCTACAAGAGACCCAGTACTTC
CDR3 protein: CASSFPGLQETQYF